The T cell receptor (beta chain) described here comes from a study of T cell repertoires in ileal Crohn's disease. Overall study: At surgery, 30% to 35% of patients smoked, with median disease duration around 8 years.

Clones were read by immunoSEQ multiplex PCR, and TCRdb kept only the in-frame ones, dropping some. Among about 16,000 clones, 93% were seen once, and the ten largest hold 3.4%. Whole-study results and caveats: Endoscopic recurrence occurred in every patient whose clonality exceeded 26.8%.

Comment on this clone: The antigen is unknown.

This sequence was found in an adult with Crohn's disease. Sequencing was performed on ileal tissue.

CDR3 DNA sequence: TGCGCCAGCAGTGAGCCGGACAGGGGGAAAGGAGGGAATCAGCCCCAGCATTTT. Translating it yields CASSEPDRGKGGNQPQHF. This rearrangement joins TRBV10-1 to TRBJ1-5; TRBD1 aligns across 10 bases. V lost 2 bases to trimming and J lost 4 bases; unmatched junction nucleotides: 11. CDR3 length: 18 amino acids. CDR1 is WNHNN and CDR2 is SYGVQD in the germline V gene (reference sequence).